This T cell receptor (beta chain) was sequenced in a study of cytomegalovirus exposure and HLA in healthy donors. Germline V gene sequence: CDR1 SGHNT, CDR2 YYREEE (reference sequence). J gave up 4 bases and V 5 bases, and 8 bases lay outside the gene matches. The CDR3 covers 15 residues. Vbeta (60) and Jbeta (13) primers were used in the PCR. Assay used: immunoSEQ multiplex PCR; TCRdb lists only in-frame clones, some missing. The table records around 150,000 clones, approximately 88% of them present only once. On this clone itself: Antigen: not known.

Study findings and constraints: When a later analysis compared HLA-associated TCR beta chains with equally common others, the HLA-associated chains turned out to be more clonally expanded and to have lower generation probabilities.

This rearrangement joins TRBV5-4 to TRBJ2-5; 10 nucleotides align to TRBD2. The source of this sequence is a woman in her forties in good health and CMV-seronegative. The sample comprised PBMCs. CDR3 residues: CASRPGLASPETQYF. As DNA, the CDR3 is TGTGCCAGCAGACCGGGACTAGCGTCACCAGAGACCCAGTACTTC.